Following are 14 T cell receptor beta chains from one sample sequenced in a study of cytomegalovirus exposure and HLA in healthy donors. Sequencing used immunoSEQ multiplex PCR; TCRdb keeps in-frame clones, though not all of them. The data contain approximately 160,000 clones, 80% to 85% of them singletons. Sequencing used PBMCs. The receptors derive from a man aged 30 to 45 in good health and CMV-seropositive.

The rearrangement links TRBV5-4 to TRBJ2-1; 11 nucleotides line up with TRBD2. The CDR3 has 17 amino acids. Trimming at V came to 4 bases and at J to 5 bases, leaving 11 bases not matched to a gene. The V gene's germline CDR1 is SGHNT and CDR2 YYREEE (reference sequence). The CDR3 spells CASSRATGLAANNEQFF. In nucleotides, the CDR3 is TGTGCCAGCAGCCGGGCCACGGGACTAGCGGCCAACAATGAGCAGTTCTTC.

The chain recombines TRBV28 with TRBJ2-7; the D gene is possibly TRBD2 (6 bases). Trimming took off 3 bases at V and 8 bases at J, with 8 bases between the two ends. CDR3 length: 11 amino acids. In germline, CDR1 is MDHEN, CDR2 SYDVKM. The CDR3 sequence is CASSLEGQQYF. In DNA, the CDR3 is TGTGCCAGCAGTTTGGAGGGGCAGCAGTACTTC.

The chain is built from TRBV18 and TRBJ1-5; 7 bases are a match to TRBD1. The CDR3 is made up of 13 amino acids. J lost 6 bases, V lost 5 bases, and 4 bases had no gene match. Per germline, CDR1 KGHSH and CDR2 LQKENI. The CDR3 loop reads CASSSTGVQPQHF. The CDR3 bases are TGTGCCAGCTCATCAACAGGGGTTCAGCCCCAGCATTTT.

This clone has a single count. The chain carries TRBV29-1 and TRBJ2-7; D might be TRBD2 (5 bases). Trimming removed 5 bases at V and 6 bases at J, with 23 bases between. CDR3 size: 15 residues. From germline, CDR1 is SQVTM and CDR2 ANQGSEA. CDR3 nucleotides: TGCAGCGTTTTTGACGGGCGAGGGCCTCGCGGCGAGCAGTACTTC. Residues: CSVFDGRGPRGEQYF.

Notes on this clone: This sample includes further DNA sequences coding for the same CDR3. The chain has TRBV7-9 and TRBJ1-5; tentative D call: TRBD1 (5 bases). Per the germline V gene, CDR1 is SEHNR and CDR2 is FQNEAQ (reference sequence). The V gene lost 4 bases and the J gene lost 4 bases, with 5 bases spanning the gap. The CDR3 covers 12 residues. The CDR3 is CASSSGNQPQHF. The CDR3, as DNA: TGTGCCAGCAGCTCAGGGAATCAGCCCCAGCATTTT.

As DNA, the CDR3 is TGTGCCAGCAGAATCCCTGGCGCAGGGAAACCCTACGAGCAGTACTTC. Translating gives CASRIPGAGKPYEQYF. The genes are TRBV28 and TRBJ2-7, with a possible D match to TRBD1 (5 bases). V lost 6 bases and J 2 bases, leaving 20 bases between the germline ends. The CDR3 runs 16 residues. CDR1 MDHEN and CDR2 SYDVKM come from the germline V gene.

This chain uses TRBV7-8 with TRBJ2-3; TRBD2 might be the D (7 bases). Germline assignment: CDR1 SGHVS and CDR2 FQNEAQ. The CDR3 length is 17 residues. V lost 1 base and J 6 bases, leaving 20 bases between the germline ends. DNA for the CDR3: TGTGCCAGCAGCTTAGGCGTCGGGGCAGGGGAGGGGGATACGCAGTATTTT. Protein product: CASSLGVGAGEGDTQYF.

The genes are TRBV30 and TRBJ2-5, with 7 bases aligning to TRBD2. Germline assignment: CDR1 GTSNPN and CDR2 SVGIG (reference sequence). Losses at the gene ends were 5 bases for V and 2 bases for J; bases not matched to a gene: 8. The CDR3 is 14 residues long. This chain's CDR3 is CAWGRGGVQETQYF. The CDR3, as DNA: TGTGCCTGGGGGAGGGGCGGGGTTCAAGAGACCCAGTACTTC.

This clone appeared once. The gene calls are TRBV19 and TRBJ1-4; D is possibly TRBD1 (6 bases). The CDR3 runs 15 residues. The germline gives CDR1 LNHDA, CDR2 SQIVND (reference sequence). The V and J ends lost 2 bases and 8 bases respectively, with 15 bases between them. The CDR3 coding sequence is TGTGCCAGTAGTATAACCCTTGAAGGGGGAGAAAAACTGTTTTTT. It codes for CASSITLEGGEKLFF.

This clone came up once. This rearrangement joins TRBV4-3 to TRBJ2-7, with 10 bases that match TRBD2. CDR3 length: 16 amino acids. Trimming removed 0 bases from V and 3 bases from J; junction bases left unmatched: 5. The germline gives CDR1 LGHNA, CDR2 YSLEER. This CDR3 is CASSQETSGVIYEQYF. The DNA for the CDR3 is TGCGCCAGCAGCCAAGAAACTAGCGGGGTTATCTACGAGCAGTACTTC.

This rearrangement joins TRBV10-2 to TRBJ1-2, with 9 positions matching TRBD1. The CDR3 is 14 amino acids. The germline V gene encodes CDR1 WSHSY and CDR2 SAAADI. V shed 3 bases and J 6 bases; nucleotides not matched to a gene: 5. This CDR3 reads CASSDGDRANGYTF. The CDR3 coding sequence is TGCGCCAGCAGTGACGGGGACAGGGCTAATGGCTACACCTTC.

The gene calls are TRBV18 and TRBJ2-1; perhaps TRBD1 as D (6 bases). The V and J ends lost 9 bases and 5 bases respectively, with 20 bases between them. The CDR3 totals 15 residues. Germline V gives CDR1 KGHSH, CDR2 LQKENI. CDR3 bases: TGTGCCAGTCACAGGGACCTCCGGGGAGACAATGAGCAGTTCTTC. Translating gives CASHRDLRGDNEQFF.

This chain joins TRBV2 and TRBJ1-5, with D uncertain. With 3 bases removed from V and 5 bases from J, the gap between germline ends came to 14 bases. The CDR3 contains 15 residues. Germline CDR1 SNHLY, CDR2 FYNNEI. The CDR3 loop is CASSEETYGDQPQHF. The CDR3 region has the DNA TGTGCCAGCAGTGAGGAGACTTATGGCGATCAGCCCCAGCATTTT. Variable domain in full (rest from reference TRBV2 and TRBJ1-5): EPEVTQTPSHQVTQMGQEVILRCVPISNHLYFYWYRQILGQKVEFLVSFYNNEISEKSEIFDDQFSVERPDGSNFTLKIRSTKLEDSAMYFCASSEETYGDQPQHFGDGTRLSIL.

J is TRBJ2-3 and V is TRBV7-2; D uncertain. CDR1 SGHTA and CDR2 FQGNSA come from the germline V gene. This CDR3 is 13 amino acids long. Deletions cut 8 bases from V and 3 bases from J, with 12 bases between. The CDR3 spells CASARQVTDTQYF. DNA of the CDR3: TGTGCCAGCGCTCGCCAGGTTACAGATACGCAGTATTTT.